A single TCR beta chain is shown here with its context. Its cognate antigen is unknown. The data were obtained in a study of T-cell reconstitution after alpha-beta-depleted transplantation in children. Using unique molecular identifiers, the investigators prepared the TCRbeta library. TCRdb redid the calling of the PCR reads with MiXCR, one entry per CDR3 protein. The table lists about 1,000,000 distinct CDR3 sequences, about 31% of them singletons. General study points: Once a year had passed after transplant, T-cell counts and diversity came mostly from newly produced T cells.

Trimming took 1 base from V and 10 from J, leaving 13 bases between them. The CDR3 is made up of 13 amino acids. Germline values: CDR1 SGHRS, CDR2 YFSETQ. This specimen was PBMCs, mostly from graft donor cells, taken 360 days after TCRalphabeta/CD19-depleted stem cell transplant. The clonotype originates from a boy younger than two who had a stem cell transplant for SCID, so the T cells may come from the graft donor. The chain is built from TRBV5-1 and TRBJ2-3; the D gene is possibly TRBD2 (7 bases). CDR3 nucleotides: TGCGCCAGCAGCTTGCGGGGGGCGTTGCCGCAGTATTTT. Translating it yields CASSLRGALPQYF.